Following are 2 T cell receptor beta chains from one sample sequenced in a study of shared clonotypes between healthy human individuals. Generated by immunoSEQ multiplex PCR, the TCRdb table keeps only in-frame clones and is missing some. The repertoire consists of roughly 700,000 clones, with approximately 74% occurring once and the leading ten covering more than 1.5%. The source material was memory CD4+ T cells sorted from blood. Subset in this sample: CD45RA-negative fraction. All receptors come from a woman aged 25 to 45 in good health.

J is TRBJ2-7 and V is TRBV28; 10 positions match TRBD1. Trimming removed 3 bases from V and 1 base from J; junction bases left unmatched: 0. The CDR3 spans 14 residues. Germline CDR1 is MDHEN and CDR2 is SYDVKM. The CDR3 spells CASSLDRGSYEQYF. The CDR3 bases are TGTGCCAGCAGTTTGGACAGGGGGTCCTACGAGCAGTACTTC.

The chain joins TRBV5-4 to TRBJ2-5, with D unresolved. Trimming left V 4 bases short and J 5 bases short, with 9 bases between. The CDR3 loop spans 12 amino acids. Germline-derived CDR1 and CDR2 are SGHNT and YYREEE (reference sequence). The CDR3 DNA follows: TGTGCCAGCAGCCATCCAACGGAGACCCAGTACTTC. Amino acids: CASSHPTETQYF.